Presented here are 2 T cell receptor beta chains from one specimen sequenced in a study of control samples from healthy donors and cancer patients. Only in-frame clones appear in the TCRdb table, and some are missing; sequencing was by immunoSEQ multiplex PCR. The repertoire has approximately 150,000 clones, 90% to 95% of them found once; the top ten carry approximately 1.4%. Input material: blood. These receptors were obtained from a woman aged 18-29 years in good health.

The CDR3 nucleotides are TGTGCCAGCAGCTCCATCACAGGGGGCTGGGAGACCCAGTACTTC. This sequence encodes CASSSITGGWETQYF. The V gene is TRBV7-8, the J gene TRBJ2-5; TRBD1 agrees at 9 bases. The germline CDR1 and CDR2 sequences are SGHVS and FQNEAQ. This CDR3 has 15 residues. V trimming: 4 bases; J trimming: 5 bases; junction bases outside the gene matches: 8.

The chain joins TRBV27 to TRBJ2-1; TRBD1 is a possible D gene (7 bases). The CDR3 extends over 15 amino acids. Germline V gives CDR1 MNHEY, CDR2 SMNVEV (reference sequence). V lost 3 bases to trimming and J lost 8 bases, with 17 bases between them. The CDR3 protein is CASSFGRGRLDEQFF. CDR3 nucleotides: TGTGCCAGCAGTTTCGGCAGGGGGAGGTTAGATGAGCAGTTCTTC.